A selection of T cell receptor beta chains follows, all from one sample in a study of OX40 agonist ivuxolimab in advanced cancers. Sequencing used immunoSEQ multiplex PCR; TCRdb keeps in-frame clones, though not all of them. The sample consists of under 15,000 clones, about four fifths of them appearing once. The sample in question was CD4+ or CD8+ T cells sorted from blood, obtained in a trial of the OX40 agonist ivuxolimab. Source of these receptors: an adult with an advanced solid tumor such as melanoma, head and neck, liver or kidney cancer. Each CDR3 is given with its conserved first and last residue. D genes are given only for firm matches.

V gene,J gene,D gene,CDR3 DNA,CDR3 protein
TRBV5-6,TRBJ1-2,.,TGTGCCAGCAGCCCGGAGGAGGGGATGAGGGTGGACTATGGCTACACCTTC,CASSPEEGMRVDYGYTF
TRBV5-1,TRBJ2-1,.,TGCGCCAGCAGCTTGTACCAGCGCGACTACAATGAGCAGTTCTTC,CASSLYQRDYNEQFF
TRBV29-1,TRBJ2-1,TRBD2,TGCAGCGTTGAAGGACTAGCGGGCTACTACAATGAGCAGTTCTTC,CSVEGLAGYYNEQFF
TRBV9,TRBJ2-3,.,TGTGCCAGCAGCGTAGGGGGGCCAGATACGCAGTATTTT,CASSVGGPDTQYF
TRBV7-3,TRBJ2-7,.,TGTGCCAGCAGCACTACAGGGACCGAGCAGTACTTC,CASSTTGTEQYF
TRBV7-2,TRBJ2-1,TRBD2,TGTGCCAGCAGCTTAGCGGGTAGCGGGATGCTAGCCTACAATGAGCAGTTCTTC,CASSLAGSGMLAYNEQFF
TRBV6-5,TRBJ1-5,.,TGTGCCAGCAGTTACTCGAGGTACGAGAGCAATCAGCCCCAGCATTTT,CASSYSRYESNQPQHF
TRBV5-8,TRBJ1-4,TRBD1,TGTGCCAGCAGCCTAGACAGGGCTGGTGAAACTAATGAAAAACTGTTTTTT,CASSLDRAGETNEKLFF
TRBV19,TRBJ2-1,.,TGTGCCAGTAGCAGAATAAGGGGTAATGAGCAGTTCTTC,CASSRIRGNEQFF
TRBV28,TRBJ2-3,TRBD2,TGTGCCAGCAGTTCGATGGGGGGGACGGATACGCAGTATTTT,CASSSMGGTDTQYF